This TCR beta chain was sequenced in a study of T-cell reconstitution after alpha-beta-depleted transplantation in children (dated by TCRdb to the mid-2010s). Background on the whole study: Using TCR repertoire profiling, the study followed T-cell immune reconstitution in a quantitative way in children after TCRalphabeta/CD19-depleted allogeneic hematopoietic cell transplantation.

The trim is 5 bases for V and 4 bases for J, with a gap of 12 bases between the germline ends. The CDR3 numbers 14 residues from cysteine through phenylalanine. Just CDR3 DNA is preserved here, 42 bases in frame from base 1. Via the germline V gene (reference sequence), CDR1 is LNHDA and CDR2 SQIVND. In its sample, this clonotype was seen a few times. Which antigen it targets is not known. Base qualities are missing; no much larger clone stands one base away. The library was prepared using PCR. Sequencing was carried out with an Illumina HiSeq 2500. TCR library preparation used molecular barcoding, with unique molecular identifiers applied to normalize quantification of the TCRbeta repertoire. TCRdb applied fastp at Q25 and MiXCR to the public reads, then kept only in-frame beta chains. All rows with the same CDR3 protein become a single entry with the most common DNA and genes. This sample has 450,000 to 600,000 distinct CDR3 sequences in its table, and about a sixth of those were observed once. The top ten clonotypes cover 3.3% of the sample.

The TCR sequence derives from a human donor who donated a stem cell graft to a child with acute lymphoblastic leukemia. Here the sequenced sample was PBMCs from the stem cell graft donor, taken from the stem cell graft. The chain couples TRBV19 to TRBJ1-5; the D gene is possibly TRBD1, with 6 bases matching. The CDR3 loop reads CASSRWDKNQPQHF. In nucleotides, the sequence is TGTGCCAGTAGTCGATGGGACAAAAATCAGCCCCAGCATTTT. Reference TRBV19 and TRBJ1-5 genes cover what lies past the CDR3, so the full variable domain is DGGITQSPKYLFRKEGQNVTLSCEQNLNHDAMYWYRQDPGQGLRLIYYSQIVNDFQKGDIAEGYSVSREKKESFPLTVTSAQKNPTAFYLCASSRWDKNQPQHFGDGTRLSIL.